The text below deals with one T cell receptor beta chain. Its antigen is not known. Treatment in this sample: 15 to 20 received Ad26.COV2.S at low or high dose, single or two shots; 5 received placebo; per-sample allocation not given. Specimens were obtained on day 63 following the first vaccine or placebo injection. The sample came from a Boston adult aged 18-55 years. Wuhan-strain spike was delivered by a replication-incompetent Ad26 vector. TCRdb's copy holds only in-frame clones and misses some; the assay was immunoSEQ multiplex PCR. Of about 350,000 clones listed, roughly 91% were seen once; the top ten hold approximately 4.5%. The sample originates from a study of Ad26.COV2.S vaccination and SARS-CoV-2 variants. Study context: Each vaccinee took Ad26.COV2.S intramuscularly, once or twice 56 days apart. Study-wide findings and caveats: Vaccine recipients posted higher spike-specific TCR breadth than their placebo counterparts.

The sample in question was peripheral blood, obtained in a trial of Ad26.COV2.S vaccine versus placebo. The receptor was isolated from a person between 18 and 59 years old who received the Ad26.COV2.S COVID-19 vaccine or a placebo.

This CDR3 reads CASTAYTEAFF. CDR3 DNA: TGTGCCAGCACAGCCTACACTGAAGCTTTCTTT. This chain uses TRBV7-2 with TRBJ1-1; no definite D call. The V and J ends lost 7 bases and 3 bases respectively, with 6 bases between them. The germline V gene encodes CDR1 SGHTA and CDR2 FQGNSA. The CDR3 spans 11 residues.